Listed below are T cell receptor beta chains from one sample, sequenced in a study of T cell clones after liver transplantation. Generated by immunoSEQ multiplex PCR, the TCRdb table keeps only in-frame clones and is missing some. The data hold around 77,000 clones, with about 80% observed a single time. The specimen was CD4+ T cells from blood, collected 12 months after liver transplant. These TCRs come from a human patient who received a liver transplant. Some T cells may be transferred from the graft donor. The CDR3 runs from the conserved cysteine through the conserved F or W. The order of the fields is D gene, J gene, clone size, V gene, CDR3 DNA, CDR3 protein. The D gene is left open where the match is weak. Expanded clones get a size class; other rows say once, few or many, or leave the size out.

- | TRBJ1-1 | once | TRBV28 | TGTGCCAGCAGTCCCTCGACAGGAGGAGGCACTGAAGCTTTCTTT | CASSPSTGGGTEAFF
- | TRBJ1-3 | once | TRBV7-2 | TGTGCCAGCAGCTTAGGGGGAGGTAGAAACACCATATATTTT | CASSLGGGRNTIYF
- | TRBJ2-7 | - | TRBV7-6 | TGTGCCAGCAGCAAGACAGAGGCCCCGAGGGAGCAGTACTTC | CASSKTEAPREQYF
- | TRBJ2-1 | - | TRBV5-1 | TGCGCCAGCAGCTTGGTAAGGGCCACTTACAATGAGCAGTTCTTC | CASSLVRATYNEQFF
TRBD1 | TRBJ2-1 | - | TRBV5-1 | TGCGCCAGCAGCTCCGACCGGACAGGGAGCTTCTACAATGAGCAGTTCTTC | CASSSDRTGSFYNEQFF
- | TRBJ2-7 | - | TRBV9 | TGTGCCAGCAGCCCGTTTACCCGGGGAGAGCAGTACTTC | CASSPFTRGEQYF
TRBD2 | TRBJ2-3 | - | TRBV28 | TGTGCCAGCAGTTTGCCCCGGCTAGCGGGGGCCGGAGATACGCAGTATTTT | CASSLPRLAGAGDTQYF
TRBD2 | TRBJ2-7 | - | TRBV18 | TGTGCCAGCTCACCACCGACTAGCGGGAGGGCCTACGAGCAGTACTTC | CASSPPTSGRAYEQYF
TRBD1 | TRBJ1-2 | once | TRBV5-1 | TGCGCCAGCAGCTGGGGACAGGGGTCCCTTTCTAACTATGGCTACACCTTC | CASSWGQGSLSNYGYTF
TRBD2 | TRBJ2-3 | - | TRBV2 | TGTGCCAGCAGCGACCTAGCGGGAGGGCCCGGGGATACGCAGTATTTT | CASSDLAGGPGDTQYF
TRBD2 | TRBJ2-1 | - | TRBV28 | TGTGCCAGCAAGAAGCGGGAGGGCGGACGCAATGAGCAGTTCTTC | CASKKREGGRNEQFF
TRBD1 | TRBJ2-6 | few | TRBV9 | TGTGCCAGCAGCGTATCTCTGACAGGGGGTGCCAACGTCCTGACTTTC | CASSVSLTGGANVLTF
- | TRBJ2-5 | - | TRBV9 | TGTGCCAGCAGCGTAGGGGGTGGAGGGGGCAGTGAGACCCAGTACTTC | CASSVGGGGGSETQYF
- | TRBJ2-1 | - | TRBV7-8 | TGTGCCAGCATGGGCAGGACCTACAATGAGCAGTTCTTC | CASMGRTYNEQFF
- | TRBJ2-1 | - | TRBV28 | TGTGCCAGCACCCTAGCCGGAGACTGGGGTGAGCAGTTCTTC | CASTLAGDWGEQFF
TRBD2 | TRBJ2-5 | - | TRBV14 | TGTGCCAGCAGCCAGGGTTTACTAGCGGGAGGAAGCGAGACCCAGTACTTC | CASSQGLLAGGSETQYF
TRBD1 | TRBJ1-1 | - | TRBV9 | TGTGCCAGCAGCGTAGGTCTGGGACAGGGGAACACTGAAGCTTTCTTT | CASSVGLGQGNTEAFF